This T cell receptor beta chain was observed in a study of blood T cell repertoires in COVID-19. Study at large: Some COVID-19 samples were acute and others convalescent; all came from the United States, Italy and Spain. Sources were T cells, B-cell-depleted T cells, or PBMCs; the material itself was cDNA or gDNA.

In the authors' methods: Reference gene primer amplification gave estimated nucleated cell counts. Generated by immunoSEQ multiplex PCR, the TCRdb table keeps only in-frame clones and is missing some. V and J calls and clone size follow that table, whereas D and trimming were derived from the DNA. Of 220,000 or so clones listed, around nine tenths were seen once; the top ten hold roughly 6.5%. The source of this sequence is a man aged 60 to 69 who had recovered from COVID-19. Input material: peripheral blood.

The DNA of the CDR3 is TGTGCCAGCAGCTTGGCCGTTGGGGCAGGCGGTTCACCCCTCCACTTT. As protein: CASSLAVGAGGSPLHF. The rearrangement joins TRBV5-6 to TRBJ1-6; TRBD1 is a possible D gene (5 bases). The CDR3 has 16 residues. Looked up from germline, CDR1 is SGHDT and CDR2 is YYEEEE. Deletions cut 0 bases from V and 9 bases from J, with 16 bases between.